A selection of T cell receptor beta chains follows, all from one sample in a study of blood T cell repertoires in COVID-19. Profiling relied on immunoSEQ multiplex PCR, and the TCRdb table lists in-frame clones only, not all of them. In the table there are roughly 250,000 clones, roughly 86% of which are singletons. The source material was peripheral blood. These receptor sequences come from a woman aged 50 to 65 with acute or convalescent COVID-19. Each CDR3 is given with its conserved first and last residue. The order of the fields is CDR3 length, J gene, V gene, CDR3 protein.

length: 15; J: TRBJ2-7; V: TRBV18; CDR3: CASSPQGPPNYEQYF
length: 15; J: TRBJ1-4; V: TRBV7-2; CDR3: CASSFSAGANEKLFF
length: 15; J: TRBJ1-5; V: TRBV2; CDR3: CASSVIGRANQPQHF
length: 13; J: TRBJ2-7; V: TRBV12-3/TRBV12-4; CDR3: CASSLGGRSEQYF
length: 14; J: TRBJ1-4; V: TRBV2; CDR3: CASSERDISEKLFF
length: 13; J: TRBJ2-7; V: TRBV7-9; CDR3: CASSSGATYEQYF
length: 15; J: TRBJ2-1; V: TRBV5-4; CDR3: CASSLDAGKIYEQFF
length: 12; J: TRBJ2-7; V: TRBV30; CDR3: CAWGHHSYEQYF
length: 17; J: TRBJ2-7; V: TRBV28; CDR3: CASSSLGAGTGTYEQYF
length: 14; J: TRBJ2-7; V: TRBV6-5; CDR3: CASSYSQGYYEQYF
length: 17; J: TRBJ2-6; V: TRBV20-1; CDR3: CSASDTGKAQGANVLTF
length: 13; J: TRBJ2-1; V: TRBV5-5; CDR3: CASMPGGYNEQFF
length: 17; J: TRBJ2-5; V: TRBV7-2; CDR3: CASSPSRNRAFQETQYF
length: 12; J: TRBJ2-1; V: TRBV14; CDR3: CASSQVINEQFF
length: 16; J: TRBJ1-5; V: TRBV3-1/TRBV3-2; CDR3: CASSQRQGAEGQPQHF
length: 14; J: TRBJ1-5; V: TRBV19; CDR3: CASSIFPGGQPQHF
length: 15; J: TRBJ2-7; V: TRBV4-1; CDR3: CASSQSPQGAYEQYF
length: 13; J: TRBJ1-1; V: TRBV5-5; CDR3: CASSFSRETEAFF
length: 15; J: TRBJ2-7; V: TRBV4-3; CDR3: CASSPNTGKRGEQYF
length: 14; J: TRBJ2-7; V: TRBV28; CDR3: CASSHPGGSYEQYF
length: 17; J: TRBJ2-6; V: TRBV14; CDR3: CASSQSGGLSGANVLTF
length: 17; J: TRBJ2-7; V: TRBV7-9; CDR3: CASSRRRTSGKIYEQYF
length: 19; J: TRBJ1-1; V: TRBV7-9; CDR3: CASSLAIVYRTGENTEAFF